This TCR beta chain was profiled in a study of blood T cell repertoires in COVID-19. The wider study: Both acute and convalescent COVID-19 samples were obtained from the United States, Italy and Spain. Sources were T cells, B-cell-depleted T cells, or PBMCs; the material itself was cDNA or gDNA.

Comments on this clone: The sample contains more than one DNA sequence encoding this CDR3.

In the study's own analysis: Amplifying reference gene primers gave estimates of nucleated cell counts. Clones were sequenced by immunoSEQ multiplex PCR, and TCRdb holds only the in-frame ones, with some missing. Clonal size and the V and J genes are those of that table, whereas D and trimming came from the DNA. The table records roughly 50,000 clones, roughly 86% of them present only once. This receptor was identified in a man in his 70s with active COVID-19. Sequencing was carried out using peripheral blood.

CDR3 bases: TGTGCCAGCAGTGGGGACAGAAACACTGAAGCTTTCTTT. It encodes CASSGDRNTEAFF. The rearrangement joins TRBV2 to TRBJ1-1; TRBD1 aligns across 7 bases. The CDR3 consists of 13 residues. Germline V gives CDR1 SNHLY, CDR2 FYNNEI. Losses at the gene ends were 4 bases for V and 2 bases for J; bases not matched to a gene: 1. Full variable domain (outside the CDR3, taken from reference TRBV2 and TRBJ1-1): EPEVTQTPSHQVTQMGQEVILRCVPISNHLYFYWYRQILGQKVEFLVSFYNNEISEKSEIFDDQFSVERPDGSNFTLKIRSTKLEDSAMYFCASSGDRNTEAFFGQGTRLTVV.